These 32 T cell receptor beta chains were sequenced from one sample in a study of OX40 agonist ivuxolimab in advanced cancers. Libraries were prepared by immunoSEQ multiplex PCR; TCRdb keeps only in-frame clonotypes and omits some of them. The data show approximately 100,000 clones, roughly nine tenths seen once. Sequencing used CD4+ or CD8+ T cells sorted from blood, obtained in a trial of the OX40 agonist ivuxolimab. Source of these receptors: an adult with an advanced solid tumor such as melanoma, head and neck, liver or kidney cancer.

This clone has just one count. V is TRBV28 and J is TRBJ2-1, with 8 bases aligning to TRBD1. Trimming cost V 8 bases and J 2 bases; bases outside gene matches: 8. The CDR3 runs 15 residues. Germline values: CDR1 MDHEN, CDR2 SYDVKM. The CDR3 protein is CASSERRGPYNEQFF. The CDR3 coding sequence is TGTGCCAGCTCCGAGCGCAGGGGGCCCTACAATGAGCAGTTCTTC.

The V gene is TRBV7-3, the J gene TRBJ1-6; no reliable D call. The CDR3 totals 13 residues. Trimming pared 1 base from V and 8 bases from J, leaving 6 bases between. CDR1 is SGHTA and CDR2 is FQGTGA in the germline V gene. This CDR3 reads CASSLNQYSPLHF. CDR3 DNA: TGTGCCAGCAGCTTAAACCAATATTCACCCCTCCACTTT.

The chain couples TRBV2 to TRBJ2-7; 7 bases agree with TRBD2. CDR3 size: 13 residues. Trimming removed 6 bases from V and 3 bases from J; junction bases left unmatched: 5. CDR1 is SNHLY and CDR2 is FYNNEI in the germline V gene. The DNA of the CDR3 is TGTGCCAGCAGGGGGGGGAGATTCTACGAGCAGTACTTC. Its protein is CASRGGRFYEQYF.

The V and J genes are TRBV6-1 and TRBJ1-2; D unclear. CDR1 and CDR2 from the germline V gene are MNHNS and SASEGT. Trimming stripped 0 bases from V and 13 bases from J, with 9 bases between. The CDR3 extends over 11 amino acids. The CDR3 sequence: CASSEANSRTF. The DNA for the CDR3 is TGTGCCAGCAGTGAAGCAAACAGTCGCACCTTC.

The gene calls are TRBV28 and TRBJ1-5; possibly TRBD1 for D (5 bases). Germline V gene data show CDR1 as MDHEN and CDR2 as SYDVKM. The V end was cut by 4 bases, the J end by 4 bases, with 11 bases between. The CDR3 runs 14 residues. CDR3 sequence (DNA): TGTGCCAGCAGTTCCGGGGGGGGGAATCAGCCCCAGCATTTT. Protein: CASSSGGGNQPQHF.

V and J are TRBV19 and TRBJ1-2; D is uncertain. Trimming took 6 bases from V and 0 from J, leaving 20 bases between them. The V gene's germline CDR1 is LNHDA and CDR2 SQIVND (reference sequence). The CDR3 is 17 residues long. The DNA for the CDR3 is TGTGCCAGTAGGCTGCGGAGGAATCCTCTTACTAACTATGGCTACACCTTC. Amino acid sequence: CASRLRRNPLTNYGYTF.

The rearrangement uses TRBV19 and TRBJ2-3; the D gene could be TRBD1 or TRBD2 (5 bases each). V gave up 4 bases and J gave up 2 bases, with 13 bases separating them. There are 15 residues in the CDR3. From germline, CDR1 is LNHDA and CDR2 SQIVND (reference sequence). The CDR3 sequence is CASSTGRRSTDTQYF. The CDR3 nucleotides read TGTGCCAGTAGTACGGGACGGAGGTCCACAGATACGCAGTATTTT.

The chain recombines TRBV6-5 with TRBJ1-5; 10 bases are shared with TRBD1. J was trimmed by 3 bases and V by 6 bases; bases with no gene match: 5. CDR3 size: 15 residues. CDR1 and CDR2 (germline): MNHEY, SVGAGI. CDR3 amino acids: CASSPDRGNNQPQHF. The DNA of the CDR3 is TGTGCCAGCAGCCCGGACAGGGGGAACAATCAGCCCCAGCATTTT.

The chain recombines TRBV11-2 with TRBJ2-5; TRBD1 aligns across 10 bases. The J segment lost 5 bases and the V segment lost 4 bases, leaving 10 bases of the junction unmatched. In germline, CDR1 is SGHAT, CDR2 FQNNGV. The CDR3 loop spans 16 amino acids. CDR3: CASSYGTGVAKETQYF. CDR3 DNA sequence: TGTGCCAGCAGCTACGGGACAGGGGTGGCCAAGGAGACCCAGTACTTC.

This chain joins TRBV7-9 and TRBJ2-5; 13 bases match TRBD2. The CDR3 contains 15 residues. V was clipped by 4 bases and J by 3 bases; unmatched bases: 2. The germline CDR1 and CDR2 sequences are SEHNR and FQNEAQ (reference sequence). As DNA, the CDR3 is TGTGCCAGCAGCTCAGGACTAGCGGGAGAAGAGACCCAGTACTTC. It yields the protein CASSSGLAGEETQYF.

The rearrangement uses TRBV5-1 and TRBJ2-5; no definite D call. The germline V and J ends were trimmed by 2 bases and 2 bases, with 13 bases remaining between them. CDR3 size: 15 residues. The germline gives CDR1 SGHRS, CDR2 YFSETQ. The CDR3 bases are TGCGCCAGCAGCTTTGGTTCTTACGGACAAGAGACCCAGTACTTC. Translated, it gives CASSFGSYGQETQYF.

The V call is TRBV28, the J call TRBJ2-5, with D unclear. The DNA end lines up better with TRBJ2-7; the J call may be wrong. This CDR3 has 15 residues. From germline, CDR1 is MDHEN and CDR2 SYDVKM. CDR3 DNA: TGTGCCAGCAGTTTACCGACTGTTAGCTCCTACGAGCAGTACTTC. Translation: CASSLPTVSSYEQYF.

This chain uses TRBV21-1 with TRBJ2-6. TRBV21-1 is deemed a pseudogene. The CDR3 contains 17 residues. CDR3 coding DNA: TGTGCCAGCAGCAAAGGAAAAAGGGAATCTGGGGCCAACGTCCTGACTTTC. Amino acids: CASSKGKRESGANVLTF.

The chain has TRBV11-2 and TRBJ2-2; D is undetermined. V was cut by 5 bases and J by 2 bases, with 12 bases left in between. Germline V lookup: CDR1 SGHAT, CDR2 FQNNGV. CDR3 size: 15 residues. CDR3 region: CASSRLAVNTGELFF. CDR3 bases: TGTGCCAGCAGCCGACTGGCGGTAAACACCGGGGAGCTGTTTTTT.

For the CDR3, the DNA is TGCGCCAGCAGTCAATCCTCGTGGGGGATTGGATGGGACAAAAACATTCAGTACTTC. Its translation is CASSQSSWGIGWDKNIQYF. The rearrangement joins TRBV23-1 to TRBJ2-4; tentatively, D is TRBD1 or TRBD2 (5 bases each). TRBV23-1 is annotated as an ORF whose role is uncertain. CDR3 length: 19 amino acids. V gave up 0 bases and J gave up 3 bases, with 21 bases separating them.

The chain links TRBV19 to TRBJ1-5; D may be TRBD1 (6 bases). The length of the CDR3 is 14 residues. The ends were cut back, 3 bases at V and 7 bases at J, with 13 bases in the middle. From germline, CDR1 is LNHDA and CDR2 SQIVND (reference sequence). This CDR3 is CASSIGGGGQPQHF. In DNA form, the CDR3 reads TGTGCCAGTAGTATCGGAGGGGGTGGACAGCCCCAGCATTTT.

V usage is TRBV6-5 and J usage is TRBJ2-7, with TRBD2 matching over 12 bases. With 6 bases clipped from V and 5 bases from J, the junction kept 8 bases outside the gene matches. Germline loops: CDR1 MNHEY, CDR2 SVGAGI. The CDR3 loop spans 15 amino acids. The CDR3 sequence is CASSRTSGRPDEQYF. The CDR3, as DNA: TGTGCCAGCAGCCGAACTAGCGGGAGGCCCGACGAGCAGTACTTC.

The V gene is TRBV29-1, the J gene TRBJ1-1, with D tentatively TRBD1 (5 bases). V was clipped by 4 bases and J by 5 bases, with 11 bases between them. There are 12 residues in the CDR3. Germline values: CDR1 SQVTM, CDR2 ANQGSEA. CDR3 DNA: TGCAGCGTTGCAGGGCGGAAGACTGAAGCTTTCTTT. Protein: CSVAGRKTEAFF.

The V call is TRBV7-3, the J call TRBJ2-3; weak D call: TRBD2 (6 bases). The V and J ends lost 2 bases and 3 bases respectively, with 9 bases between them. This CDR3 is 14 amino acids long. The germline CDR1 and CDR2 sequences are SGHTA and FQGTGA. As DNA, the CDR3 is TGTGCCAGCAGCTTAGGGGGGAAAACAGATACGCAGTATTTT. Its protein product is CASSLGGKTDTQYF.

The rearrangement uses TRBV6-1 and TRBJ2-2, with 7 bases matching TRBD1. The germline V gene encodes CDR1 MNHNS and CDR2 SASEGT. This CDR3 has 14 residues. Trimming took 6 bases from V and 5 from J; bases not matched to a gene: 6. The CDR3 nucleotides read TGTGCCAGCAGCGGACAGGATACTACCGGGGAGCTGTTTTTT. Amino acids: CASSGQDTTGELFF.

The V and J genes are TRBV5-3 and TRBJ2-5, with D unclear. TRBV5-3 is placed among ORFs of uncertain function. This CDR3 spans 11 amino acids. V was shortened by 4 bases and J by 4 bases, with 5 bases between the two germline ends. CDR3 DNA: TGTGCCAGAAGCGGAAGAGAGACCCAGTACTTC. The encoded protein is CARSGRETQYF.

The rearrangement uses TRBV7-9 and TRBJ2-7; D possibly matches TRBD1 or TRBD2 (5 bases each). This CDR3 contains 14 residues. Trimming stripped 5 bases from V and 0 bases from J, with 11 bases between. CDR1 and CDR2 (germline): SEHNR, FQNEAQ (reference sequence). Here the CDR3 DNA reads TGTGCCAGCAGCACGGGACCGGACTCCTACGAGCAGTACTTC. Translated, it gives CASSTGPDSYEQYF.

The rearrangement joins TRBV5-1 to TRBJ2-1, with 12 bases lining up with TRBD2. CDR1 and CDR2 (germline): SGHRS, YFSETQ. This CDR3 has 16 amino acids. J was trimmed by 7 bases and V by 0 bases; bases with no gene match: 5. CDR3 protein: CASSLETSGRTNEQFF. CDR3 in DNA: TGCGCCAGCAGCTTGGAGACTAGCGGGAGAACGAATGAGCAGTTCTTC.

V is TRBV19 and J is TRBJ2-2; possibly TRBD2 for D (5 bases). Germline loops: CDR1 LNHDA, CDR2 SQIVND (reference sequence). Trimming left V 4 bases short and J 7 bases short, with 19 bases between. The CDR3 loop spans 16 amino acids. CDR3 sequence reads: CASSKIPGFRGGELFF. The DNA for the CDR3 is TGTGCCAGTAGTAAAATACCGGGATTTCGGGGCGGGGAGCTGTTTTTT.

V is TRBV7-8 and J is TRBJ1-6, with TRBD1 matching 7 bases. Germline assignment: CDR1 SGHVS and CDR2 FQNEAQ. J was trimmed by 9 bases and V by 4 bases; bases with no gene match: 15. This CDR3 spans 17 amino acids. CDR3 sequence (DNA): TGTGCCAGCAGCTGGGGACAGCGGGGGAATCGTGCTTCACCCCTCCACTTT. Its translation is CASSWGQRGNRASPLHF. Full variable domain (outside the CDR3, taken from reference TRBV7-8 and TRBJ1-6): GAGVSQSPRYKVAKRGQDVALRCDPISGHVSLFWYQQALGQGPEFLTYFQNEAQLDKSGLPSDRFFAERPEGSVSTLKIQRTQQEDSAVYLCASSWGQRGNRASPLHFGNGTRLTVT.

This clone was counted only a few times. The chain carries TRBV11-1 and TRBJ2-1, with TRBD1 identical over 8 bases. With V trimmed by 2 bases and J by 2 bases, 8 bases remained unmatched. The length of the CDR3 is 17 residues. The germline CDR1 and CDR2 sequences are SGHAT and FQDESV (reference sequence). DNA of the CDR3: TGTGCCAGCAGCTTAAGACCGACAGGGGTTGCCTACAATGAGCAGTTCTTC. Translating gives CASSLRPTGVAYNEQFF.

This chain uses TRBV29-1 with TRBJ1-3, with 7 bases that match TRBD1. Germline V gene lookup returns CDR1 SQVTM and CDR2 ANQGSEA. The CDR3 length is 13 residues. The trim removed 5 bases at V and 3 bases at J, leaving 4 bases unmatched. The DNA for the CDR3 is TGCAGCGTTATCACAGGGGTTGGAAACACCATATATTTT. Translated: CSVITGVGNTIYF. Complete variable domain (other parts from reference TRBV29-1 and TRBJ1-3): SAVISQKPSRDICQRGTSLTIQCQVDSQVTMMFWYRQQPGQSLTLIATANQGSEATYESGFVIDKFPISRPNLTFSTLTVSNMSPEDSSIYLCSVITGVGNTIYFGEGSWLTVV.

The chain combines TRBV2 with TRBJ2-3, with a tentative D call TRBD2 (6 bases). CDR1 is SNHLY, CDR2 FYNNEI, per germline. The CDR3 consists of 14 residues. Trimming removed 7 bases from V and 2 bases from J, with 13 bases in between. The CDR3 DNA is TGTGCCAGCAACGTGGCGGGAAACACAGATACGCAGTATTTT. Protein product: CASNVAGNTDTQYF.

The chain has TRBV7-3 and TRBJ2-1; TRBD1 matches 12 bases. Germline V lookup: CDR1 SGHTA, CDR2 FQGTGA. The CDR3 consists of 13 residues. Losses at the gene ends were 5 bases for V and 15 bases for J; bases not matched to a gene: 8. The CDR3 region has the DNA TGTGCCAGCAGCCCCGGGACAGGGGGCAGGCGGTTCTTC. This gives the protein CASSPGTGGRRFF.

This sequence joins TRBV7-9 and TRBJ2-3; TRBD2 is a possible D gene (5 bases). The CDR3 contains 16 residues. Germline-derived CDR1 and CDR2 are SEHNR and FQNEAQ (reference sequence). Trimming took 0 bases from V and 1 from J, leaving 11 bases between them. The CDR3 sequence: CASSLAPSGGTDTQYF. The CDR3 nucleotides read TGTGCCAGCAGCTTAGCGCCCAGCGGAGGCACAGATACGCAGTATTTT.

The chain links TRBV19 to TRBJ1-5; D may be TRBD1 (6 bases). The CDR3 length is 12 residues. Between the trimmed V and J ends, which lost 6 bases and 7 bases, there was a span of 10 bases. CDR1 LNHDA and CDR2 SQIVND come from the germline V gene (reference sequence). The CDR3 region has the DNA TGTGCCAGTAGGGGGGGCAGGCAGCCCCAGCATTTT. Protein product: CASRGGRQPQHF. Based on the CDR3 plus reference TRBV19 and TRBJ1-5, the full variable domain is DGGITQSPKYLFRKEGQNVTLSCEQNLNHDAMYWYRQDPGQGLRLIYYSQIVNDFQKGDIAEGYSVSREKKESFPLTVTSAQKNPTAFYLCASRGGRQPQHFGDGTRLSIL.

Of note for this clone: Other DNA sequences within the sample encode an identical CDR3. The V gene is TRBV6-5, the J gene TRBJ2-2; D is possibly TRBD1 (7 bases). Trimming took off 2 bases at V and 8 bases at J, with 12 bases between the two ends. The CDR3 is made up of 14 amino acids. Germline values: CDR1 MNHEY, CDR2 SVGAGI. CDR3 sequence (DNA): TGTGCCAGCAGTTACAGCAGGGGGAGGGGGGAGCTGTTTTTT. Amino acid sequence: CASSYSRGRGELFF.